A selection of T cell receptor beta chains follows, all from one sample in a study of OX40 agonist ivuxolimab in advanced cancers. Method: immunoSEQ multiplex PCR; TCRdb's copy keeps in-frame clones and lacks some. The table has about 77,000 clones, over 75% seen once. Specimen: CD4+ or CD8+ T cells sorted from blood, collected in a trial of the OX40 agonist ivuxolimab. These receptors came from an adult with an advanced solid tumor such as melanoma, head and neck, liver or kidney cancer. Each CDR3 is given with its conserved first and last residue. Fields, in order: clone size, V gene, D gene, J gene, CDR3 DNA, CDR3 protein. The D gene is left open where the match is weak. Some rows mark clone size as missing; the rest say once, few, many or name a class of expanded clone.

-,TRBV30,-,TRBJ2-7,TGTGCCTGGAGTGTTGGAAGCATATCGCTCGAGCAGTACTTC,CAWSVGSISLEQYF
-,TRBV9,-,TRBJ2-5,TGTGCCAGCAGCCCGGGGGTCCTCGTGGAGACCCAGTACTTC,CASSPGVLVETQYF
once,TRBV7-3,-,TRBJ2-1,TGTGCCAGCAGCTTATTCGGGGGAAACAGGGATGAGCAGTTCTTC,CASSLFGGNRDEQFF
-,TRBV6-6,-,TRBJ1-2,TGTGCCAGCAGTTACGACAGAGGGAAGTATGGCTACACCTTC,CASSYDRGKYGYTF
-,TRBV7-2,TRBD1,TRBJ2-5,TGTGCCAGCAGCTTAAGCCAGGGGGCCGGAGAGACCCAGTACTTC,CASSLSQGAGETQYF
-,TRBV5-1,-,TRBJ2-3,TGCGCCAGCAGCAAAACCACAGATACGCAGTATTTT,CASSKTTDTQYF
once,TRBV11-3,TRBD2,TRBJ2-3,TGTGCCAGCAGCCCACGACTAGCGGGGCGCCCGGATACGCAGTATTTT,CASSPRLAGRPDTQYF
-,TRBV5-4,-,TRBJ2-3,TGTGCCAGCAGCCCCCCAAAATTTAGCACAGATACGCAGTATTTT,CASSPPKFSTDTQYF
-,TRBV7-2,TRBD2,TRBJ2-1,TGTGCCAGCAGCACTGGACTAGCGGGATTGAATGAGCAGTTCTTC,CASSTGLAGLNEQFF
-,TRBV28,TRBD2,TRBJ2-4,TGTGCCAGCAAGGGGAGGGCTCTAGCCAAAAACATTCAGTACTTC,CASKGRALAKNIQYF
-,TRBV28,TRBD1,TRBJ1-2,TGTGCCAGCAGTTTGACTAGGACAGGGCAAATCTATGGCTACACCTTC,CASSLTRTGQIYGYTF
-,TRBV7-2,TRBD1,TRBJ1-4,TGTGCCAGCAGCGAAACAGGGGCAACTAATGAAAAACTGTTTTTT,CASSETGATNEKLFF
-,TRBV4-1,-,TRBJ1-3,TGCGCCAGCAGCCAAACAGGGTCTGGAAACACCATATATTTT,CASSQTGSGNTIYF
-,TRBV9,-,TRBJ2-7,TGTGCCAGCAGCCCTGGTGGCGGAGGCGCCTACGAGCAGTACTTC,CASSPGGGGAYEQYF
-,TRBV5-6,TRBD1,TRBJ2-1,TGTGCCAGCAGCTTGGGAGGGGGCGCGGTCAATGAGCAGTTCTTC,CASSLGGGAVNEQFF
-,TRBV7-3,TRBD2,TRBJ2-1,TGTGCCAGCAGCGAACGACTAGCGGAACCCTACAATGAGCAGTTCTTC,CASSERLAEPYNEQFF
-,TRBV11-2,TRBD1,TRBJ1-1,TGTGCCAGCAACTGGGACAGGGGGGGTACTGAAGCTTTCTTT,CASNWDRGGTEAFF
-,TRBV7-2,TRBD2,TRBJ2-3,TGTGCCAGCAGCCCAGAGGGAGGGTTCGGCACAGATACGCAGTATTTT,CASSPEGGFGTDTQYF
-,TRBV10-3,-,TRBJ1-5,TGTGCCATCAGTGACCTGGGGGTAGGAGGCAATCAGCCCCAGCATTTT,CAISDLGVGGNQPQHF
-,TRBV9,-,TRBJ1-4,TGTGCCAGCAGCGTAGATGGGGTGATGGGCGAAAAACTGTTTTTT,CASSVDGVMGEKLFF
once,TRBV7-3,-,TRBJ2-1,TGTGCCAGCAGCTCTTTTGCCGGCGGCGCCCTTCGGGGCCAAAACAATGAGCAGTTCTTC,CASSSFAGGALRGQNNEQFF
once,TRBV27,-,TRBJ2-3,TGTGCCAGCAGTTTATCGATAACAGATACGCAGTATTTT,CASSLSITDTQYF
few,TRBV9,TRBD1,TRBJ1-4,TGTGCCAGCAGCGAGAGGGGGACAGGGGTTAATGAAAAACTGTTTTTT,CASSERGTGVNEKLFF
-,TRBV7-2,-,TRBJ1-4,TGTGCCAGCAGCTTAGGGGCCAATGAAAAACTGTTTTTT,CASSLGANEKLFF
-,TRBV6-5,-,TRBJ1-3,TGTGCCAGCACCCGCAAGGTCAACTCTGGAAACACCATATATTTT,CASTRKVNSGNTIYF
-,TRBV27,-,TRBJ1-2,TGTGCCAGCAGTTTATCTGGGTATGGCTACACCTTC,CASSLSGYGYTF
-,TRBV5-1,-,TRBJ2-2,TGCGCCAGCAGCTTGTCCGGGGAGCTGTTTTTT,CASSLSGELFF
-,TRBV6-6,-,TRBJ1-1,TGTGCCAGCAGCCCGAACACTGAAGCTTTCTTT,CASSPNTEAFF